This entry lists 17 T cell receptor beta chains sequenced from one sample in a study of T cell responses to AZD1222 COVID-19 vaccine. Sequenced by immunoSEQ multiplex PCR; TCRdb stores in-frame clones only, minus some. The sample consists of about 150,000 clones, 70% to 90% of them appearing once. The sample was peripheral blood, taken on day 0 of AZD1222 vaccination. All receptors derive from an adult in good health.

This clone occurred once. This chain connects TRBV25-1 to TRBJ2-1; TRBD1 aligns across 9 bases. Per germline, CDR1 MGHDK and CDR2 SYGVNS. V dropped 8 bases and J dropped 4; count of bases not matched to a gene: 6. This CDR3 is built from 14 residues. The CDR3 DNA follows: TGTGCCAGCGCCGGGACAGGGAATTACAATGAGCAGTTCTTC. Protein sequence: CASAGTGNYNEQFF.

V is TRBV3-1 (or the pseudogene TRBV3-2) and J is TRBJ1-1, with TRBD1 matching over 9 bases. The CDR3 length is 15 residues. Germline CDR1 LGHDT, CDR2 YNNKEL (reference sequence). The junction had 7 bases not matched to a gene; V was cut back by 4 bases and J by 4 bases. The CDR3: CASSRAGTGSTEAFF. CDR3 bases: TGTGCCAGCAGCCGAGCCGGGACAGGGTCCACTGAAGCTTTCTTT.

The CDR3 DNA follows: TGTGCCACCCATCCCGGACAGGGTTCCTACGAGCAGTACTTC. It yields the protein CATHPGQGSYEQYF. The rearrangement links TRBV19 to TRBJ2-7, with 8 bases that match TRBD1. Per the germline V gene, CDR1 is LNHDA and CDR2 is SQIVND (reference sequence). The CDR3 covers 14 residues. V gave up 10 bases and J gave up 1 base; unmatched junction bases: 9.

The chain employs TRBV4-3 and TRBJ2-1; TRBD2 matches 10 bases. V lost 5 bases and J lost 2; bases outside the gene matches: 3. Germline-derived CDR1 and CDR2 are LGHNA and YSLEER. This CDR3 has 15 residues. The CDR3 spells CASSGSGRPYNEQFF. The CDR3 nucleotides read TGCGCCAGCAGCGGTAGCGGGAGGCCCTACAATGAGCAGTTCTTC.

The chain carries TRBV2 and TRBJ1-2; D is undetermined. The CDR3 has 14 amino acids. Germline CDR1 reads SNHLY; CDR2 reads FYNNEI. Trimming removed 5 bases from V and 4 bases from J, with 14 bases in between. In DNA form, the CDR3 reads TGTGCCAGCAGTAAAGACCTCGGCCTCTATGGCTACACCTTC. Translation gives CASSKDLGLYGYTF. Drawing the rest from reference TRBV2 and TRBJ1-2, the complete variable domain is EPEVTQTPSHQVTQMGQEVILRCVPISNHLYFYWYRQILGQKVEFLVSFYNNEISEKSEIFDDQFSVERPDGSNFTLKIRSTKLEDSAMYFCASSKDLGLYGYTFGSGTRLTVV.

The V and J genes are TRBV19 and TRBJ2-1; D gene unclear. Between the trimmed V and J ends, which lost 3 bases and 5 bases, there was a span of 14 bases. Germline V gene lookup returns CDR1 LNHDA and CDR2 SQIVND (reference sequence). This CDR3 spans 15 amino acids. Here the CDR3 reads CASSMFRLRDNEQFF. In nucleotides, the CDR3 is TGTGCCAGTAGTATGTTCCGCCTGAGAGACAATGAGCAGTTCTTC.

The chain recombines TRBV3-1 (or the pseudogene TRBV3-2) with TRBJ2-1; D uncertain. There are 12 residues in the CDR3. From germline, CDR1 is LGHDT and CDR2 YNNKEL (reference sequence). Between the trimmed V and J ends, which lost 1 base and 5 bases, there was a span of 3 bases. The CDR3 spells CASSQVNNEQFF. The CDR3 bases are TGTGCCAGCAGCCAAGTGAACAATGAGCAGTTCTTC.

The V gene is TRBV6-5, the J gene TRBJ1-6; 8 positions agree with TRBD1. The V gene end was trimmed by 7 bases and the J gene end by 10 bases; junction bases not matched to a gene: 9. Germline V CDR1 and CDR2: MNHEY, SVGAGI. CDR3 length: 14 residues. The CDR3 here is CASIGQGKVSPLHF. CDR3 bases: TGTGCCAGCATCGGACAGGGAAAGGTCTCACCCCTCCACTTT.

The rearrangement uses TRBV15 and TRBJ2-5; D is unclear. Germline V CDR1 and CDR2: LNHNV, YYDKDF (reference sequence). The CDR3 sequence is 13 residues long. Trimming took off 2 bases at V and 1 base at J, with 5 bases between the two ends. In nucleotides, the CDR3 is TGTGCCACCAGCAGATGGAGCCAAGAGACCCAGTACTTC. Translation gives CATSRWSQETQYF.

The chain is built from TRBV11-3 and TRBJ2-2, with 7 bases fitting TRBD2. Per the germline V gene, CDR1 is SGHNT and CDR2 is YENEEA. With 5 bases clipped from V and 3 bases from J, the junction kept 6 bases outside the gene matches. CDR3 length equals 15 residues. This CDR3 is CASSPGLVDTGELFF. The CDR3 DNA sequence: TGTGCCAGCAGCCCCGGACTAGTCGACACCGGGGAGCTGTTTTTT.

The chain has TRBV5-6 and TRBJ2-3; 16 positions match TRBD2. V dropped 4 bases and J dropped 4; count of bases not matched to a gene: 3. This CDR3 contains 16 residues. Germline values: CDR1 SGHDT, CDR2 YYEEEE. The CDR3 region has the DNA TGTGCCAGCAGCACGGGACTAGCGGGAGGGCCAGATACGCAGTATTTT. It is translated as CASSTGLAGGPDTQYF.

As DNA, the CDR3 is TGTGCCAGCAGCCAAGGTGGCAACGGGGACACCGGGGAGCTGTTTTTT. It translates to CASSQGGNGDTGELFF. This chain uses TRBV4-2 with TRBJ2-2, with D maybe TRBD2 (5 bases). The CDR3 is 16 amino acids. The V end lost 1 base, the J end lost 3 bases, and 12 bases lay between the germline ends. Germline V lookup: CDR1 LGHNA, CDR2 YNFKEQ.

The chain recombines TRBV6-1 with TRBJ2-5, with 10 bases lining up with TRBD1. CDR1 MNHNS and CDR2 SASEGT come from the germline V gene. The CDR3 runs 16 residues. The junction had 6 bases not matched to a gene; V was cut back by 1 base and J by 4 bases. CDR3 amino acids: CASSEVIWTGGETQYF. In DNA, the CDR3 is TGTGCCAGCAGTGAAGTCATTTGGACAGGGGGAGAGACCCAGTACTTC.

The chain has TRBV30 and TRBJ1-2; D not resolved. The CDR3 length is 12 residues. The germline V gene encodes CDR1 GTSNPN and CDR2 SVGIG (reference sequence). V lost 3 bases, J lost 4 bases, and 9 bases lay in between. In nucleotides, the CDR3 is TGTGCCTGGAGGGGGAGAGCCTATGGCTACACCTTC. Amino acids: CAWRGRAYGYTF.

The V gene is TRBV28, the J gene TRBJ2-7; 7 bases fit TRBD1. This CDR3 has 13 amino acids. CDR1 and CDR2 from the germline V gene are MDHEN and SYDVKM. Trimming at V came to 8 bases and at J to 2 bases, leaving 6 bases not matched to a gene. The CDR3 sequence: CASGPGGPYEQYF. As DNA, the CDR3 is TGTGCCAGCGGACCAGGGGGTCCCTACGAGCAGTACTTC.

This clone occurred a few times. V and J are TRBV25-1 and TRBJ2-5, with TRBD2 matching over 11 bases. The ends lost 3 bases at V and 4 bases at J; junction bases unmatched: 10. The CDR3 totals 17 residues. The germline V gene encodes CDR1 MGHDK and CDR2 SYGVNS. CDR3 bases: TGTGCCAGCAGTGAGTTGGGTAGCGGGAGGGCAGGAGAGACCCAGTACTTC. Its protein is CASSELGSGRAGETQYF.

The CDR3 here is CASSLGGGTGNQPQHF. CDR3 DNA: TGTGCCAGCAGCTTGGGAGGGGGGACTGGCAATCAGCCCCAGCATTTT. V and J are TRBV5-4 and TRBJ1-5, with D perhaps matching TRBD1 (6 bases). Trimming took 0 bases from V and 2 from J, leaving 12 bases between them. Germline V gives CDR1 SGHNT, CDR2 YYREEE (reference sequence). The CDR3 is made up of 16 amino acids.